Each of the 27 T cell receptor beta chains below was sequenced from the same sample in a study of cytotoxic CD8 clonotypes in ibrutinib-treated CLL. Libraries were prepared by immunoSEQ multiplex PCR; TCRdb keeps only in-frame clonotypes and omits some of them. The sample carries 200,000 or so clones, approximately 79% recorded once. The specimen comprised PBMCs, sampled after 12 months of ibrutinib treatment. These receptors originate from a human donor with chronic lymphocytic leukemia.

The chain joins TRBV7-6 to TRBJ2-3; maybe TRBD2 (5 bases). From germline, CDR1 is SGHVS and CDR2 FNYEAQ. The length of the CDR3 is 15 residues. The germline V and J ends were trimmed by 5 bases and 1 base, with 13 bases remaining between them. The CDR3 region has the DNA TGTGCCAGCAGCACGACTAACCTTCGCACAGATACGCAGTATTTT. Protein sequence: CASSTTNLRTDTQYF.

The CDR3 reads CASSYVDITNQPQHF. The DNA of the CDR3 is TGTGCCAGCAGTTACGTGGACATTACCAATCAGCCCCAGCATTTT. The rearrangement joins TRBV6-6 to TRBJ1-5, with a tentative D call TRBD1 (5 bases). V shed 2 bases and J shed 3 bases, with 11 bases lying between them. The CDR3 is 15 residues long. The germline V gene encodes CDR1 MNHNY and CDR2 SVGAGI (reference sequence).

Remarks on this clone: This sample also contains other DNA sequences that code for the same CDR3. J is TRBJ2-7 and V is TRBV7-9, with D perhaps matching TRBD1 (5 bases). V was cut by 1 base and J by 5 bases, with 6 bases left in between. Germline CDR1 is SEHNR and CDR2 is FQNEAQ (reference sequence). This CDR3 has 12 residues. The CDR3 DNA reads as TGTGCCAGCAGCTTAGTAGGGGACGAGCAGTACTTC. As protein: CASSLVGDEQYF.

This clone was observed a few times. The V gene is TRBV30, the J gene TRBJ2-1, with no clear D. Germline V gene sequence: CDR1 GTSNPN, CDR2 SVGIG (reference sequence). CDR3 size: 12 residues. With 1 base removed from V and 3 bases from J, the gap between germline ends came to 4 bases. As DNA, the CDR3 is TGTGCCTGGAGTGACGACTACAATGAGCAGTTCTTC. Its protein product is CAWSDDYNEQFF.

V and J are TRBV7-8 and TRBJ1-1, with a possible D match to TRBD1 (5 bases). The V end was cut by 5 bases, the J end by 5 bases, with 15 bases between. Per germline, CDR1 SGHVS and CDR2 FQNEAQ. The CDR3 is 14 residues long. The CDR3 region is CASSRLAGDTEAFF. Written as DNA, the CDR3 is TGTGCCAGCAGCCGACTGGCGGGGGATACTGAAGCTTTCTTT.

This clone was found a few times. CDR3 sequence: CASSPQGQHPYGYTF. CDR3 nucleotide sequence: TGCGCCAGCAGTCCACAGGGGCAACACCCCTATGGCTACACCTTC. The chain links TRBV23-1 to TRBJ1-2, with TRBD1 matching over 7 bases. TRBV23-1 is recorded as an ORF, its role being uncertain. The V segment lost 4 bases and the J segment 4 bases; nucleotides outside the gene matches: 9. The CDR3 contains 15 residues.

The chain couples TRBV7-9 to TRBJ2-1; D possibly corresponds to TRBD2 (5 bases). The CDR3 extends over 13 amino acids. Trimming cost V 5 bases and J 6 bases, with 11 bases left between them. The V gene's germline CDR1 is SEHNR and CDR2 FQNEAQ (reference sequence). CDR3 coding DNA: TGTGCCAGCAGCCACCCTCGGGGCAATGAGCAGTTCTTC. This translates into CASSHPRGNEQFF.

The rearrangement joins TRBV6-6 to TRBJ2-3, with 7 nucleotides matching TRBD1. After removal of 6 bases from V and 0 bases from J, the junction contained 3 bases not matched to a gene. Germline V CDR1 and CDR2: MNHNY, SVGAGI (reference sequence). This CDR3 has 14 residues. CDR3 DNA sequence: TGTGCCAGCAGCCCGGGACAGAGCACAGATACGCAGTATTTT. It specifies CASSPGQSTDTQYF.

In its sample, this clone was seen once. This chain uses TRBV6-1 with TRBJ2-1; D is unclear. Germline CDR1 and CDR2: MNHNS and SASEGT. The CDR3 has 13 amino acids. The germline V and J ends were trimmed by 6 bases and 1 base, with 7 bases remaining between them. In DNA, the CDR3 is TGTGCCAGCAGCGGGTGGTCCTACAATGAGCAGTTCTTC. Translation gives CASSGWSYNEQFF.

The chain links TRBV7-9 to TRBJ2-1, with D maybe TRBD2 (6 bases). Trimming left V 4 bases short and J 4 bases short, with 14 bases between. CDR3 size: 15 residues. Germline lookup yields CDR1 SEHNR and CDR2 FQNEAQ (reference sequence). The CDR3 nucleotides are TGTGCCAGCAGCTCGAGCGGGCTTACTTACAATGAGCAGTTCTTC. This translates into CASSSSGLTYNEQFF. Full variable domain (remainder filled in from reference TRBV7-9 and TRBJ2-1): DTGVSQNPRHKITKRGQNVTFRCDPISEHNRLYWYRQTLGQGPEFLTYFQNEAQLEKSRLLSDRFSAERPKGSFSTLEIQRTEQGDSAMYLCASSSSGLTYNEQFFGPGTRLTVL.

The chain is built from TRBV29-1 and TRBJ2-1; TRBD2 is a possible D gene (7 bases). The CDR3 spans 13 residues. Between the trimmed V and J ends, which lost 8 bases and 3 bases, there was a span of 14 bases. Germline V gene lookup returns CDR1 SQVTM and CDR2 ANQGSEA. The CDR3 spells CSLGGRLYNEQFF. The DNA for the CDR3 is TGCAGCTTGGGGGGGCGCCTCTACAATGAGCAGTTCTTC.

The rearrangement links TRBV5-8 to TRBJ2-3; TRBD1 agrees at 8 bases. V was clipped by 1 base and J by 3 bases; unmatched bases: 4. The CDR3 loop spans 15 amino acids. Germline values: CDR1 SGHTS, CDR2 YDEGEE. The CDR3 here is CASSLWGQATDTQYF. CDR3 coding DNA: TGTGCCAGCAGCTTGTGGGGACAGGCAACAGATACGCAGTATTTT.

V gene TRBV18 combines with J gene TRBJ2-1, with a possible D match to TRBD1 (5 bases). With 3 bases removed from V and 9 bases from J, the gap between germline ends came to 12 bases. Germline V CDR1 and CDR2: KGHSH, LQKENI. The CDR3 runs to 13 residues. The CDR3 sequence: CASSPVAGSEQFF. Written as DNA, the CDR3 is TGTGCCAGCTCACCGGTAGCAGGGTCTGAGCAGTTCTTC.

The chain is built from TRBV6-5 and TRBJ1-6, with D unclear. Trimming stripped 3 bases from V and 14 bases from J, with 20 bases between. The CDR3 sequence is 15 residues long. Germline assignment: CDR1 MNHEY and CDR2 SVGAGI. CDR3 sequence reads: CASSYSYGNKRSLHF. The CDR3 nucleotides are TGTGCCAGCAGTTATTCATATGGAAACAAGAGATCCCTCCACTTT.

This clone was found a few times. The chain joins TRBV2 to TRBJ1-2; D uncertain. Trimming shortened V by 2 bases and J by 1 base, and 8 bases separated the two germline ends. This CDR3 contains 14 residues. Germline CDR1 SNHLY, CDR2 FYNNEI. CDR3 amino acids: CASSELGGNYGYTF. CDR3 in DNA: TGTGCCAGCAGTGAACTTGGCGGTAACTATGGCTACACCTTC.

CDR3 in amino acids: CASSPGLAGAGEQYF. The DNA for the CDR3 is TGTGCCAGCAGTCCGGGACTAGCGGGAGCCGGTGAGCAGTACTTC. V usage is TRBV27 and J usage is TRBJ2-7; TRBD2 aligns across 14 bases. The junction had 7 bases not matched to a gene; V was cut back by 5 bases and J by 7 bases. Germline V gene sequence: CDR1 MNHEY, CDR2 SMNVEV (reference sequence). The CDR3 is 15 residues long.

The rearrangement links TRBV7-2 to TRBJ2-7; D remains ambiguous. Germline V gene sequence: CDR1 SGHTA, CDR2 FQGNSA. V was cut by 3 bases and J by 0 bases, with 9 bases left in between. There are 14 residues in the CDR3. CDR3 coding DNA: TGTGCCAGCAGCTTCCCGGACCACTCCTACGAGCAGTACTTC. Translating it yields CASSFPDHSYEQYF.

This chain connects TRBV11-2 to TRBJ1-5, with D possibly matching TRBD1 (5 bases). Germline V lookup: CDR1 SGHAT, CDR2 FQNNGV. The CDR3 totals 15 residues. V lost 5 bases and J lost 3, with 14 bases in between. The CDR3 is CASSPGGSNNQPQHF. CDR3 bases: TGTGCCAGCAGCCCGGGGGGTTCCAACAATCAGCCCCAGCATTTT.

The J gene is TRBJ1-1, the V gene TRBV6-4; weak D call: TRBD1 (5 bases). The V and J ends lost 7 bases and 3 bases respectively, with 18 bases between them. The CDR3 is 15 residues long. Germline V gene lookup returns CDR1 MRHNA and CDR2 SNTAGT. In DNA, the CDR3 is TGTGCCAGCACACCCGGGCAGGGTTATGACACTGAAGCTTTCTTT. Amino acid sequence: CASTPGQGYDTEAFF.

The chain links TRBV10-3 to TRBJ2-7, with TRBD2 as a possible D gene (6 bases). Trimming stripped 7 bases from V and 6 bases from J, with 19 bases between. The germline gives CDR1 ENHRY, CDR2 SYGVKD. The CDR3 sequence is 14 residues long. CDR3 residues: CAITDRREAGEQYF. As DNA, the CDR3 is TGTGCCATCACCGATCGCAGGGAGGCGGGCGAGCAGTACTTC.

CDR3 nucleotides: TGCGCCAGCAGGCCTCCCGGCCGTAACTATGGCTACACCTTC. Protein sequence: CASRPPGRNYGYTF. The chain recombines TRBV4-1 with TRBJ1-2; no reliable D call. Trimming took 6 bases from V and 1 from J, leaving 12 bases between them. This CDR3 is 14 amino acids long. CDR1 and CDR2 (germline): MGHRA, YSYEKL.

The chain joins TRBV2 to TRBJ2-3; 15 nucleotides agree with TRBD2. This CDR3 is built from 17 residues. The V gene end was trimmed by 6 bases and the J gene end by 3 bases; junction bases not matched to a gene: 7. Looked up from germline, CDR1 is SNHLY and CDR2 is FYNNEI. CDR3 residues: CASSWTSGRAGTDTQYF. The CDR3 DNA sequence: TGTGCCAGCAGCTGGACTAGCGGGAGGGCCGGGACAGATACGCAGTATTTT.

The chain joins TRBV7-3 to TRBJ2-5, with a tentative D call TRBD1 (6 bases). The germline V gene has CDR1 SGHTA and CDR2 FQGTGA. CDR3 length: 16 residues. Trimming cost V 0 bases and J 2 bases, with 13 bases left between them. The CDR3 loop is CASSLTTLQGQETQYF. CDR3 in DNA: TGTGCCAGCAGCTTAACCACTCTCCAGGGGCAAGAGACCCAGTACTTC.

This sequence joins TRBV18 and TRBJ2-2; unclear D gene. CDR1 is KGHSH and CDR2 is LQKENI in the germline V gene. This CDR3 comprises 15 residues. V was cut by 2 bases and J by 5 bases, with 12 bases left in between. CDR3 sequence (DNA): TGTGCCAGCTCACCAAGGCAGACGGAAACCGGGGAGCTGTTTTTT. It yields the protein CASSPRQTETGELFF. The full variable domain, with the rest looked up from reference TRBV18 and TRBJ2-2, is NAGVMQNPRHLVRRRGQEARLRCSPMKGHSHVYWYRQLPEEGLKFMVYLQKENIIDESGMPKERFSAEFPKEGPSILRIQQVVRGDSAAYFCASSPRQTETGELFFGEGSRLTVL.

CDR3 amino acids: CASSLAKNIQYF. CDR3 sequence (DNA): TGTGCCAGCAGCTTAGCCAAAAACATTCAGTACTTC. The chain employs TRBV7-9 and TRBJ2-4; no clear D. Germline assignment: CDR1 SEHNR and CDR2 FQNEAQ (reference sequence). The length of the CDR3 is 12 residues. Trimming cost V 0 bases and J 3 bases, with 0 bases left between them.

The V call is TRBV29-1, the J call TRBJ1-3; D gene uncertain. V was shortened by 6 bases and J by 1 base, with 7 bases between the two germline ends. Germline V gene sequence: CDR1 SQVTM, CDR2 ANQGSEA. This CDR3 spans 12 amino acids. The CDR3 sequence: CSVAPSGNTIYF. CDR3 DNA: TGCAGCGTGGCCCCTTCTGGAAACACCATATATTTT.

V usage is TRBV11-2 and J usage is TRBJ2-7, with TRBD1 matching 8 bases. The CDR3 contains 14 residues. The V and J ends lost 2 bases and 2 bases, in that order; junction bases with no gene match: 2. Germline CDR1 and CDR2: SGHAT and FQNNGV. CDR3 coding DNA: TGTGCCAGCAGCTTATCAGGGGGCACCTACGAGCAGTACTTC. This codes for CASSLSGGTYEQYF.